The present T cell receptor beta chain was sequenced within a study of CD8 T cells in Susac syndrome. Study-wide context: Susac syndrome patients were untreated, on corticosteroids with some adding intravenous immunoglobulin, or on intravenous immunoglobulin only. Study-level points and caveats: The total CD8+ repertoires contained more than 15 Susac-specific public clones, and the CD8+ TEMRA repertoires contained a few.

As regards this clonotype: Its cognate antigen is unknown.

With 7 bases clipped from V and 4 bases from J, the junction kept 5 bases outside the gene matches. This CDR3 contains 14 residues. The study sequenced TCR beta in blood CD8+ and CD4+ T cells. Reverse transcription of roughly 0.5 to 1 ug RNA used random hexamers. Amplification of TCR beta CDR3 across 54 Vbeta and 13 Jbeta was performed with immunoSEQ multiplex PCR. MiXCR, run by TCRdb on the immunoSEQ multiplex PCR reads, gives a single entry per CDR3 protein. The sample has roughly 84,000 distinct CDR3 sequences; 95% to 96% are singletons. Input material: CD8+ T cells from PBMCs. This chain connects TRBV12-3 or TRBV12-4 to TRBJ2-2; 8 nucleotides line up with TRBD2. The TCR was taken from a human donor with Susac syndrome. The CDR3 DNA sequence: TGTGCCAGCAAAGCGGGGGCTAGCACCGGGGAGCTGTTTTTT. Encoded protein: CASKAGASTGELFF.